These 14 T cell receptor beta chains came from one sample sequenced in a study of siplizumab effects on memory and regulatory T cells. Assay: immunoSEQ multiplex PCR; the TCRdb copy retains only in-frame clones and omits some. The sample consists of more than 60,000 clones, approximately 93% of them appearing once. Input material: CD8+ T cells sorted from blood. These receptors all come from a human donor in good health.

V gene TRBV6-1 combines with J gene TRBJ1-2, with 7 nucleotides matching TRBD1. Germline loops: CDR1 MNHNS, CDR2 SASEGT. J was trimmed by 5 bases and V by 2 bases; bases with no gene match: 11. CDR3 length equals 16 residues. Here the CDR3 DNA reads TGTGCCAGCAGTGAAATTGGGACAGACCCAGAGTATGGCTACACCTTC. Its translation is CASSEIGTDPEYGYTF.

This clone appeared a single time. This chain connects TRBV19 to TRBJ1-1; D remains unclear. Trimming removed 3 bases at V and 1 base at J, with 9 bases between. This CDR3 has 14 residues. Germline V gene sequence: CDR1 LNHDA, CDR2 SQIVND (reference sequence). In nucleotides, the CDR3 is TGTGCCAGTAGTATTCCCGACGGGAACACTGAAGCTTTCTTT. This sequence encodes CASSIPDGNTEAFF. The whole variable domain, remainder taken from reference TRBV19 and TRBJ1-1, is DGGITQSPKYLFRKEGQNVTLSCEQNLNHDAMYWYRQDPGQGLRLIYYSQIVNDFQKGDIAEGYSVSREKKESFPLTVTSAQKNPTAFYLCASSIPDGNTEAFFGQGTRLTVV.

The chain carries TRBV11-2 and TRBJ2-7; D is uncertain. Germline CDR1 and CDR2: SGHAT and FQNNGV. The CDR3 runs to 11 residues. The V end was cut by 5 bases, the J end by 6 bases, with 8 bases between. The CDR3 here is CASSLSVEQYF. In DNA form, the CDR3 reads TGTGCCAGCAGCCTTTCCGTCGAGCAGTACTTC. The whole variable domain, filled in from reference TRBV11-2 and TRBJ2-7, reads EAGVAQSPRYKIIEKRQSVAFWCNPISGHATLYWYQQILGQGPKLLIQFQNNGVVDDSQLPKDRFSAERLKGVDSTLKIQPAKLEDSAVYLCASSLSVEQYFGPGTRLTVT.

This clone was seen just once. V and J are TRBV9 and TRBJ2-2; D is possibly TRBD1 or TRBD2 (6 bases each). The length of the CDR3 is 17 residues. From germline, CDR1 is SGDLS and CDR2 YYNGEE. The ends were cut back, 0 bases at V and 4 bases at J, with 16 bases in the middle. CDR3 nucleotides: TGTGCCAGCAGCGTAGTTCCGGGGGCTCAAGGCACCGGGGAGCTGTTTTTT. As protein: CASSVVPGAQGTGELFF. Full variable domain (missing parts from reference TRBV9 and TRBJ2-2): DSGVTQTPKHLITATGQRVTLRCSPRSGDLSVYWYQQSLDQGLQFLIQYYNGEERAKGNILERFSAQQFPDLHSELNLSSLELGDSALYFCASSVVPGAQGTGELFFGEGSRLTVL.

The DNA for the CDR3 is TGCAGTGCCGGAGGGGGGAATGAGCAGTTCTTC. Translated: CSAGGGNEQFF. The chain links TRBV20-1 to TRBJ2-1; D tentatively reads TRBD1 or TRBD2 (6 bases each). This CDR3 comprises 11 residues. V was trimmed by 6 bases and J by 7 bases, leaving 10 bases between them. Germline V lookup: CDR1 DFQATT, CDR2 SNEGSKA (reference sequence).

The chain is built from TRBV6-1 and TRBJ2-4, with a tentative D call TRBD1 (6 bases). Trimming left V 4 bases short and J 5 bases short, with 15 bases between. Germline V gives CDR1 MNHNS, CDR2 SASEGT. The CDR3 contains 15 residues. CDR3 in DNA: TGTGCCAGCAGTGCCTTTAAGACAGGTCAAAACATTCAGTACTTC. Protein: CASSAFKTGQNIQYF.

The J gene is TRBJ1-1, the V gene TRBV9, with D maybe TRBD1 (5 bases). The germline V gene has CDR1 SGDLS and CDR2 YYNGEE. Between the trimmed V and J ends, which lost 0 bases and 4 bases, there was a span of 10 bases. The CDR3 runs to 14 residues. The CDR3 here is CASSVVGGSTEAFF. The CDR3 nucleotides are TGTGCCAGCAGCGTAGTTGGGGGAAGCACTGAAGCTTTCTTT.

This rearrangement joins TRBV5-1 to TRBJ1-3; 7 bases line up with TRBD1. The trim removed 4 bases at V and 4 bases at J, leaving 14 bases unmatched. This CDR3 is built from 17 residues. Germline values: CDR1 SGHRS, CDR2 YFSETQ. CDR3 in amino acids: CASSETPTGTNGNTIYF. For the CDR3, the DNA is TGCGCCAGCAGCGAGACTCCGACAGGGACCAACGGAAACACCATATATTTT.

This clone was detected once. This chain connects TRBV19 to TRBJ2-3, with D possibly TRBD2 on 7 matching bases. CDR3 size: 15 residues. Germline V gene lookup returns CDR1 LNHDA and CDR2 SQIVND (reference sequence). V was trimmed by 4 bases and J by 0 bases, leaving 11 bases between them. CDR3 residues: CASSSGGTSTDTQYF. The CDR3 bases are TGTGCCAGTAGTAGCGGGGGCACTAGCACAGATACGCAGTATTTT. Based on the CDR3 plus reference TRBV19 and TRBJ2-3, the full variable domain is DGGITQSPKYLFRKEGQNVTLSCEQNLNHDAMYWYRQDPGQGLRLIYYSQIVNDFQKGDIAEGYSVSREKKESFPLTVTSAQKNPTAFYLCASSSGGTSTDTQYFGPGTRLTVL.

This clone was seen just once. V is TRBV9 and J is TRBJ2-2; possibly TRBD1 for D (5 bases). Trimming shortened V by 0 bases and J by 6 bases, and 9 bases separated the two germline ends. From germline, CDR1 is SGDLS and CDR2 YYNGEE. The CDR3 has 14 amino acids. The CDR3 DNA reads TGTGCCAGCAGCGTAGCCCAGGGTCCCGGGGAGCTGTTTTTT. Encoded protein: CASSVAQGPGELFF.

V gene TRBV6-5 combines with J gene TRBJ2-7; no reliable D call. This CDR3 is built from 12 residues. Trimming left V 6 bases short and J 3 bases short, with 9 bases between. Germline lookup yields CDR1 MNHEY and CDR2 SVGAGI. Written as DNA, the CDR3 is TGTGCCAGCAGAAATTATCGCTACGAGCAGTACTTC. Translation gives CASRNYRYEQYF.

This chain links TRBV30 with TRBJ2-5; D is perhaps TRBD2 (5 bases). Germline assignment: CDR1 GTSNPN and CDR2 SVGIG (reference sequence). The CDR3 covers 14 residues. Trimming left V 3 bases short and J 1 base short, with 12 bases between. In nucleotides, the CDR3 is TGTGCCTGGAGCCGGGGTGAGCCCCAAGAGACCCAGTACTTC. It translates to CAWSRGEPQETQYF.

V usage is TRBV5-6 and J usage is TRBJ1-1, with no clear D. The germline V gene has CDR1 SGHDT and CDR2 YYEEEE. The CDR3 is made up of 13 amino acids. Trimming took off 0 bases at V and 4 bases at J, with 7 bases between the two ends. The CDR3 sequence is CASSLGAGTEAFF. The CDR3 region has the DNA TGTGCCAGCAGCTTGGGGGCAGGCACTGAAGCTTTCTTT. The whole variable domain, remainder taken from reference TRBV5-6 and TRBJ1-1, is DAGVTQSPTHLIKTRGQQVTLRCSPKSGHDTVSWYQQALGQGPQFIFQYYEEEERQRGNFPDRFSGHQFPNYSSELNVNALLLGDSALYLCASSLGAGTEAFFGQGTRLTVV.

Worth noting for this clone: At one boundary the junction diverges from the germline segment, which might be a read error. The V and J genes are TRBV11-2 and TRBJ2-3; TRBD2 aligns across 9 bases. The CDR3 runs 15 residues. The V gene's germline CDR1 is SGHAT and CDR2 FQNNGV. The CDR3 DNA follows: TGTGCCAGCAGCCTAGAGGGGACTAGCAAAGATACGCAGTATTTT. It is translated as CASSLEGTSKDTQYF.